The source of this T cell receptor (beta chain) is a study of cytomegalovirus exposure and HLA in healthy donors. There are 12 residues in the CDR3. Germline CDR1 reads SQVTM; CDR2 reads ANQGSEA. Trimming took 7 bases from V and 4 from J; bases not matched to a gene: 7. General study points: Rare TCR sequences predominated, though certain public TCRs were found in many donors.

The table lists this clone with a count of one. Antigen specificity is unknown. PCR employed 60 Vbeta and 13 Jbeta primers. Repertoires were generated with immunoSEQ multiplex PCR, while TCRdb's copy carries only in-frame clones and drops some. The sample includes about 110,000 clones, less than 85% of them seen just once. The receptor was isolated from a woman between 40 and 50 years old in good health and CMV-seropositive. This sequence joins TRBV29-1 and TRBJ2-7; 7 bases are a match to TRBD1. Sequencing was performed on PBMCs. The CDR3 DNA follows: TGCAGCGCGCGAGGGACAGTATACGAGCAGTACTTC. Translation: CSARGTVYEQYF.